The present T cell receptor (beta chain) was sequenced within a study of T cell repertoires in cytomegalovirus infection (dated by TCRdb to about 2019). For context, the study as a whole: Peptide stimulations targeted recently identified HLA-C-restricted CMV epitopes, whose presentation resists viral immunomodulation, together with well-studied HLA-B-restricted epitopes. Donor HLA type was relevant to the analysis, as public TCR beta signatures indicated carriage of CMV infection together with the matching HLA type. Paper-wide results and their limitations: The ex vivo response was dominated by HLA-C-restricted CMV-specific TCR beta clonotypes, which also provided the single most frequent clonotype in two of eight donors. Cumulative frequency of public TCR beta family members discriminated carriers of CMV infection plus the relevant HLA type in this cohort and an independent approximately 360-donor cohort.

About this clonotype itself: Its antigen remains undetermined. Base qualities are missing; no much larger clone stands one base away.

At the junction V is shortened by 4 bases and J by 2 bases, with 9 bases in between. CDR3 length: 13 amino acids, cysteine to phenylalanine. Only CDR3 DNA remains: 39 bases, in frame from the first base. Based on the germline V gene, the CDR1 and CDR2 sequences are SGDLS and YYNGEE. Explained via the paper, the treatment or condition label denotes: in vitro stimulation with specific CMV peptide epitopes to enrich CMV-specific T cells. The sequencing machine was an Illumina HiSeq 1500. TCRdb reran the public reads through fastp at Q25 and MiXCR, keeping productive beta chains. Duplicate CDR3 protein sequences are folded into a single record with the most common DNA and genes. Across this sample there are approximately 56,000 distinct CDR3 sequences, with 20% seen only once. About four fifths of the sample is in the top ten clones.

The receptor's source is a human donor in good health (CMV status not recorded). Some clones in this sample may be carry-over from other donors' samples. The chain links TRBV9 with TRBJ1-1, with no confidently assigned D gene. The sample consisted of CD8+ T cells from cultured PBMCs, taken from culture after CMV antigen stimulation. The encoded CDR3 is CASSKGGNTEAFF. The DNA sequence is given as TGTGCCAGCAGCAAGGGTGGTAACACTGAAGCTTTCTTT.